The present T cell receptor beta chain was sequenced within a study of vaccination effects on CD4 cells after COVID-19. Study context: Both of the two convalescent patients gave a sample, one 16 days and one a week before vaccination.

Regarding the study as a whole: Convalescent patients were scarce, and early post-infection timepoints were absent.

The CDR3 loop spans 18 amino acids. Trimming took 4 bases from V and 9 from J; bases not matched to a gene: 16. Germline CDR1 SGHDT, CDR2 YYEEEE. To note about this clone: What it binds is not known.

Produced via immunoSEQ multiplex PCR; TCRdb's table is partial and in-frame only. The sample consists of some 40,000 clones, around 73% of them appearing once. Before sequencing took place, the ViraFEST assay used viral peptide pools to expand antigen-specific CD4+ T cells. The culture ran for 10 to 11 days, and then CD4+ T cells were isolated. Documented for the person is a PCR-confirmed SARS-CoV-2 infection occurring between March and December 2020. Half of the medium was exchanged for IL-2 medium on both days 3 and 7. The genes are TRBV5-6 and TRBJ2-3; 14 bases map to TRBD2. This sequence was found in a human donor who had a prior SARS-CoV-2 infection. Sequenced here: CD4+ T cells from PBMCs cultured with HCoV-NL63 spike peptides, sampled before COVID-19 vaccination. The CDR3 DNA follows: TGTGCCAGCAGCGGGCCTGGACTAGCGGGGGGAAATCGGCGAACGCAGTATTTT. As protein: CASSGPGLAGGNRRTQYF. Variable domain in full (rest from reference TRBV5-6 and TRBJ2-3): DAGVTQSPTHLIKTRGQQVTLRCSPKSGHDTVSWYQQALGQGPQFIFQYYEEEERQRGNFPDRFSGHQFPNYSSELNVNALLLGDSALYLCASSGPGLAGGNRRTQYFGPGTRLTVL.